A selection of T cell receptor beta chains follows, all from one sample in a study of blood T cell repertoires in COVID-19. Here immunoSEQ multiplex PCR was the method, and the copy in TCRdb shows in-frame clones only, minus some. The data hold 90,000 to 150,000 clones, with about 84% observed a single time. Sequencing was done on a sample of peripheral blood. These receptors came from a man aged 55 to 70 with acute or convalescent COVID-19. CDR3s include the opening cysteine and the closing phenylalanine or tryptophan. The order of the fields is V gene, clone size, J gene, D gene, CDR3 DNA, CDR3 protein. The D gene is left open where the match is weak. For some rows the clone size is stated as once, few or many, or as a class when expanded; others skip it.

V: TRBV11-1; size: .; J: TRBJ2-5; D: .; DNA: TGTGCCAGCAGCACCCCCCGGGGGAGGCCGCAAGAGACCCAGTACTTC; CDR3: CASSTPRGRPQETQYF
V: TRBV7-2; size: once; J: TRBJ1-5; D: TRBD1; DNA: TGTGCCAGCAGCTCGACCCCAGGGGGACAGCCCCAGCATTTT; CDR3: CASSSTPGGQPQHF
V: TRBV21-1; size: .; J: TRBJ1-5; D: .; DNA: TGTGCCAGCACCGAAACCGGGACAGGGGAGTATAGCAATCAGCCCCAGCATTTT; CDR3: CASTETGTGEYSNQPQHF
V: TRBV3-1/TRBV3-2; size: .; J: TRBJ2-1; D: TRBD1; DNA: TGTGCCAGCAGCCCCGGGACAGGTAATGAGCAGTTCTTC; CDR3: CASSPGTGNEQFF
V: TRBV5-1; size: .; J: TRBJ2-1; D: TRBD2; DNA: TGCGCCAGCCGACCGACTAGCGGGAGCAATGAGCAGTTCTTC; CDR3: CASRPTSGSNEQFF
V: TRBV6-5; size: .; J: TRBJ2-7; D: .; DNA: TGTGCCAGCAGTTCTCGGGCTAGCGAGTCCTACGAGCAGTACTTC; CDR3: CASSSRASESYEQYF
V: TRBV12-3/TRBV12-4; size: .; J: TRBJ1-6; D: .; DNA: TGTGCCAGCAGTTTACGGGAAGATTCACCCCTCCACTTT; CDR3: CASSLREDSPLHF
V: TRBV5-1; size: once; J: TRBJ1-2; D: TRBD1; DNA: TGCGCCAGCAGCCCGGACAGGGACTATGGCTACACCTTC; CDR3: CASSPDRDYGYTF
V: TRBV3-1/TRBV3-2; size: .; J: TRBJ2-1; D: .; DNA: TGTGCCAGCAGCCAAGAAGGCGCCAGGGTGCCCTACAATGAGCAGTTCTTC; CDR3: CASSQEGARVPYNEQFF
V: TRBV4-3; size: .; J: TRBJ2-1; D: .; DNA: TGCGCCAGCAGCCAACTACAGGGTGGTGAGCAGTTCTTC; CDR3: CASSQLQGGEQFF
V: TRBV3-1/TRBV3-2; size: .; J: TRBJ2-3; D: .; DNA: TGTGCCAGCAGCCAAGGTGAACTAGCCGGCACAGATACGCAGTATTTT; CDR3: CASSQGELAGTDTQYF
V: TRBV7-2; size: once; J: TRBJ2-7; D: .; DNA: TGTGCCAGCAGCGGCCGGACAGTGAATGGCTACGAGCAGTACTTC; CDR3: CASSGRTVNGYEQYF
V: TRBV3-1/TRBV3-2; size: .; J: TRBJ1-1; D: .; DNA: TGTGCCAGCAGCCAAGATCAGAGGGCTGAAGCTTTCTTT; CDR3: CASSQDQRAEAFF
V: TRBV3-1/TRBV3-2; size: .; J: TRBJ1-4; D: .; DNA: TGTGCCAGCAGGGGGCTAGGCGAAAAACTGTTTTTT; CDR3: CASRGLGEKLFF
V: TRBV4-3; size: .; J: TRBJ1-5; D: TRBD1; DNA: TGCGCCAGCAGCCCAGACAGGGGAAATCAGCCCCAGCATTTT; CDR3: CASSPDRGNQPQHF
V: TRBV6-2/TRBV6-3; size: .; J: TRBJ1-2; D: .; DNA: TGTGCCAGCAGCCCCGGACAGTATGGCTACACCTTC; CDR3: CASSPGQYGYTF
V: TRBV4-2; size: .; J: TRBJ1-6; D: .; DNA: TGTGCCAGCAGCCAAGATCAAGCCCGGCGGGGTAGCTCCTATAATTCACCCCTCCACTTT; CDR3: CASSQDQARRGSSYNSPLHF
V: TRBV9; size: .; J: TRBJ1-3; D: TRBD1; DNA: TGTGCCAGCAGTCCAAATACCGGGACAGGTCCCTACACCATATATTTT; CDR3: CASSPNTGTGPYTIYF
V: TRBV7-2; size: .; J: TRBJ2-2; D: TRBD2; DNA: TGTGCCAGCAGCTTAATGACTAGCGGGAGTTCCGGGGAGCTGTTTTTT; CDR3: CASSLMTSGSSGELFF
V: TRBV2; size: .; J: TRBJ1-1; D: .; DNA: TGTGCCAGCAGGGTAGAGATGAACACTGAAGCTTTCTTT; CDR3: CASRVEMNTEAFF
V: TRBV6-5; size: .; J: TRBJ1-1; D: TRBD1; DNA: TGTGCCAGCAGTCCGGGACAGGGACTCATTGAAGCTTTCTTT; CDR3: CASSPGQGLIEAFF
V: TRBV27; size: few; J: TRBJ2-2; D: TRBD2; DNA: TGTGCCAGCAGTTTACTAGCGGGAGGGGGTAACACCGGGGAGCTGTTTTTT; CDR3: CASSLLAGGGNTGELFF
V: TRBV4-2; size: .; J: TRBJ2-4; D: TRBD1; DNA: TGTGCCAGCACGCAGGGGGTCATGGGGGCCAAAAACATTCAGTACTTC; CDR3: CASTQGVMGAKNIQYF
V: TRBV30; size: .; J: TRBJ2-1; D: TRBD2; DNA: TGTGCCTGGACCTTAGCGGGAGACTCCTACAATGAGCAGTTCTTC; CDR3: CAWTLAGDSYNEQFF
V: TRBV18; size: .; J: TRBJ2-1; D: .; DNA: TGTGCCAGCTCACCTGAGCCGAATGAGCAGTTCTTC; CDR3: CASSPEPNEQFF
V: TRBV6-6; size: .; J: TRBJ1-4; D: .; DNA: TGTGCCAGCAGTTCCGGGAGCAAGGGCGAAAAACTGTTTTTT; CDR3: CASSSGSKGEKLFF
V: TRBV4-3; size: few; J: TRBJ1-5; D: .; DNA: TGCGCCAGCAGCCAAGCGTTTCAGGTCGGCAATCAGCCCCAGCATTTT; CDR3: CASSQAFQVGNQPQHF
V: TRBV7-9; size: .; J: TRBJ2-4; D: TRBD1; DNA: TGTGCCAGCAGCTCAGGGGACAGGGAAACCAAAAACATTCAGTACTTC; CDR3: CASSSGDRETKNIQYF
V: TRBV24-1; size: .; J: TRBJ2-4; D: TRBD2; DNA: TGTGCCACCAGTGATACTAGCGTGGGCATTCAGTACTTC; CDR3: CATSDTSVGIQYF
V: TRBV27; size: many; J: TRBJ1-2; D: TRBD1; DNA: TGTGCCAGCAGTGACGGGACAGACTATGGCTACACCTTC; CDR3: CASSDGTDYGYTF
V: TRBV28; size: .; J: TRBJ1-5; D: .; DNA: TGTGCCAGCAGGGAGAGCAATCAGCCCCAGCATTTT; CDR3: CASRESNQPQHF
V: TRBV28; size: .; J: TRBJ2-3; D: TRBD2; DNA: TGTGCCAGCAGTTCAATCAGCGGGAGCCTATACACAGATACGCAGTATTTT; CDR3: CASSSISGSLYTDTQYF
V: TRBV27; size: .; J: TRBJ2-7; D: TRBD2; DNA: TGTGCCAGCAGTTTGAGACTAGCGGGAGCCCACGAGCAGTACTTC; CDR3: CASSLRLAGAHEQYF
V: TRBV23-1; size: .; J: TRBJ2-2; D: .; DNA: TGCGCCAGCAGTCAATGGTGGGGCAGGGCTTCGAACACCGGGGAGCTGTTTTTT; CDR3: CASSQWWGRASNTGELFF
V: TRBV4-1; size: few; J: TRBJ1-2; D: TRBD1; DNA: TGCGCCAGCAGCCAACCGGGACAGGGGGCGTATGGCTACACCTTC; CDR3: CASSQPGQGAYGYTF
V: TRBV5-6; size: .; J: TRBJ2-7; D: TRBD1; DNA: TGTGCCAGCAGCTTGGGAGGACAGGGATCCGACGAGCAGTACTTC; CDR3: CASSLGGQGSDEQYF
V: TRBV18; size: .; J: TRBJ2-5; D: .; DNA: TGTGCCAGCTCCTTAGATAGCCACCAGGGAGAGACCCAGTACTTC; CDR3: CASSLDSHQGETQYF
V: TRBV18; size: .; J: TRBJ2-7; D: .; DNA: TGTGCCAGCTCACCACCCGCCCCCACCTATGAGCAGTACTTC; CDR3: CASSPPAPTYEQYF
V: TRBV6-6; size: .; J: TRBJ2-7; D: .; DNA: TGTGCCAGCAGTCAGAGGCCCTACGAGCAGTACTTC; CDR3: CASSQRPYEQYF
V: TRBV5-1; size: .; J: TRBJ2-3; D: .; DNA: TGCGCCAGCAGCCTGGACTACACAGATACGCAGTATTTT; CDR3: CASSLDYTDTQYF
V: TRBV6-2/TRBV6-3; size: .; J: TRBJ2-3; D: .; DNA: TGTGCCAGCAGTTACCACGGGGGAGATACGCAGTATTTT; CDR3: CASSYHGGDTQYF
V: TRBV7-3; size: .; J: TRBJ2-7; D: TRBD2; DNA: TGTGCCAGTAGACCCGGGGGGAAGGGAGCCTACGAGCAGTACTTC; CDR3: CASRPGGKGAYEQYF
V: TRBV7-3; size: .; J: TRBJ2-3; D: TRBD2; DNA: TGTGCCAGCAGCCGGGAGGGAAGCACAGATACGCAGTATTTT; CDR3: CASSREGSTDTQYF
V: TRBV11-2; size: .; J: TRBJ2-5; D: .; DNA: TGTGCCAGCAGCTTAGATCAAGGCCAGGGGGGAGCCCAGTACTTC; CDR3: CASSLDQGQGGAQYF
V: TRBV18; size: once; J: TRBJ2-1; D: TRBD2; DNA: TGTGCCAGCTCACCATTTGCAGCGGGGACCCACAATGAGCAGTTCTTC; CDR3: CASSPFAAGTHNEQFF
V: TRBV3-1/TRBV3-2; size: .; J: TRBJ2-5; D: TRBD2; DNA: TGTGCCAGCAGCCAAGGACTAGCGGGGCCTCAAGAGACCCAGTACTTC; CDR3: CASSQGLAGPQETQYF
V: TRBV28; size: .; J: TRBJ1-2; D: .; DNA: TGTGCCAGCAGTCTTCCGGGATCTCCGACGGACTATGGCTACACCTTC; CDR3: CASSLPGSPTDYGYTF
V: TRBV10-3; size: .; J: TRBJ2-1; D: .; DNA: TGTGCCATCAGTGACTCGTACAATGAGCAGTTCTTC; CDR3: CAISDSYNEQFF
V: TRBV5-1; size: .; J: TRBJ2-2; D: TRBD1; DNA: TGCGCCAGCAGCTTGGGACAGGGCGGGACCGGGGAGCTGTTTTTT; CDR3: CASSLGQGGTGELFF